This T cell receptor beta chain was identified during a study of cytomegalovirus exposure and HLA in healthy donors. General study results and limits: Productive status was seen about 90% or about 30% of the time for most TCR beta V segments in an earlier analysis.

Trimming took 5 bases from V and 5 from J, leaving 21 bases between them. CDR1 is SEHNR and CDR2 is FQNEAQ in the germline V gene (reference sequence). CDR3 size: 16 residues. This PCR relied on a set of 60 Vbeta primers and 13 Jbeta primers. Authors' methods: Later work found tens of millions of unique TCR beta chains, with roughly 11 million shared. The protocol was immunoSEQ multiplex PCR, while the TCRdb copy is restricted to in-frame clones and leaves out a portion. The DNA gave D and trimming, while V, J and clone size come from that table. The sample lists about 140,000 clones, roughly 77% seen once, with 2.5% to 3.5% in the top ten. Worth noting for this clone: Its antigen is as yet unknown.

This chain connects TRBV7-9 to TRBJ2-5; D is tentatively TRBD1 or TRBD2 (7 bases each). The receptor was derived from a female donor in good health and CMV-seronegative. Sequencing was performed on PBMCs. As DNA, the CDR3 is TGTGCCAGCAGCCTAGGGGGCGGGAGAAGGCTGGAGACCCAGTACTTC. Residues: CASSLGGGRRLETQYF.